This TCR beta chain was found in a study of OX40 agonist ivuxolimab in advanced cancers. Generated by immunoSEQ multiplex PCR, the TCRdb table keeps only in-frame clones and is missing some. The table lists 100,000 to 130,000 clones, roughly 90% of them singletons. J gave up 8 bases and V 0 bases, and 7 bases lay outside the gene matches. Germline V CDR1 and CDR2: KGHSH, LQKENI. The CDR3 is 15 residues long. The rearrangement joins TRBV18 to TRBJ1-2, with 9 bases aligning to TRBD1. Material: CD4+ or CD8+ T cells sorted from blood, obtained in a trial of the OX40 agonist ivuxolimab. The sequence was collected from an adult with an advanced solid tumor such as melanoma, head and neck, liver or kidney cancer. DNA for the CDR3: TGTGCCAGCTCACCACCCGGGACAGGGCCTTGGGGCTACACCTTC. Its translation: CASSPPGTGPWGYTF.